This T cell receptor (beta chain) came from a study of cytomegalovirus exposure and HLA in healthy donors. Unmatched junction bases numbered 13, after V lost 0 bases and J lost 7 bases. The CDR3 spans 16 residues. CDR1 is SGHNT and CDR2 is YYREEE in the germline V gene (reference sequence). Study results and caveats: Later analysis placed DRB1 highest and HLA-C lowest in TCR association rates, which differed by HLA locus. Reportedly, fewer N-insertions than the roughly 700-donor mean appeared in an Asian-associated ancestry cluster in a later analysis. Confirmation in vitro established that a few CMV-associated chains were specific for CMV antigens. A later analysis linked a missense variant in DCLRE1C to the trimming of TCR beta V and J genes.

This clone showed up just a few times. What it recognizes is unknown. The PCR employed 60 Vbeta primers together with 13 Jbeta primers. Using immunoSEQ multiplex PCR, the repertoire was profiled, and TCRdb retains in-frame clones only, with some absent. The sample has approximately 100,000 clones; over 9.5% are singletons. The source is a man aged 40-50 years in good health and CMV-seropositive. Specimen: PBMCs. V is TRBV5-4 and J is TRBJ2-7; 7 bases agree with TRBD1. The CDR3 reads CASSLAVVRGSGEQYF. CDR3 bases: TGTGCCAGCAGCTTGGCCGTTGTCAGGGGGAGTGGTGAGCAGTACTTC.